The 27 T cell receptor beta chains below come from one sample, sequenced in a study of post-analysis software for immune sequencing data. General observations from the study: Patients carried five TRBV segments more frequently than controls did, and TRBV5-6, TRBV5-1 and TRBV20-1 were among them.

Their recognized antigens are unknown. Prepared TCR beta cDNA libraries contained unique molecular identifiers. TCRdb itself ran the PCR reads through MiXCR, one entry per CDR3 protein. The profile shows roughly 580,000 distinct CDR3 sequences, 44% of them singletons. Sequenced sample: blood. The source is a girl between 10 and 17 years old with multiple sclerosis.

This clonotype was observed a few times. The gene calls are TRBV5-1 and TRBJ1-4; perhaps TRBD1 as D (6 bases). V was clipped by 4 bases and J by 8 bases, with 24 bases between them. The CDR3 consists of 17 residues. Germline-derived CDR1 and CDR2 are SGHRS and YFSETQ. For the CDR3, the DNA is TGCGCCAGCAGCCGGAGCTTAGGGGCGAAGCAGGGGGAAAAACTGTTTTTT. This codes for CASSRSLGAKQGEKLFF.

The chain has TRBV3-1 and TRBJ2-4, with TRBD2 as a possible D gene (6 bases). The closer fit of TRBJ2-7 to the DNA end suggests the J call may be wrong. Germline CDR1 is LGHDT and CDR2 is YNNKEL (reference sequence). The CDR3 spans 13 residues. In nucleotides, the CDR3 is TGTGCCAGCAGCGGGCTAGCGAATTACGAGCAGTACTTC. Encoded protein: CASSGLANYEQYF.

A few counts support this clonotype. The V gene is TRBV7-9, the J gene TRBJ2-1, with 8 bases lining up with TRBD2. This CDR3 is 14 amino acids long. J was trimmed by 7 bases and V by 0 bases; bases with no gene match: 2. The V gene's germline CDR1 is SEHNR and CDR2 FQNEAQ (reference sequence). CDR3: CASSLASGTNEQFF. DNA of the CDR3: TGTGCCAGCAGCTTAGCTAGCGGGACGAATGAGCAGTTCTTC. Full variable domain (rest looked up from reference TRBV7-9 and TRBJ2-1): DTGVSQNPRHKITKRGQNVTFRCDPISEHNRLYWYRQTLGQGPEFLTYFQNEAQLEKSRLLSDRFSAERPKGSFSTLEIQRTEQGDSAMYLCASSLASGTNEQFFGPGTRLTVL.

The sample holds one count of this clonotype. The chain recombines TRBV6-6 with TRBJ2-2, with D perhaps TRBD1 or TRBD2 (5 bases each). V gave up 5 bases and J gave up 4 bases, with 14 bases separating them. The CDR3 runs to 15 residues. Germline V CDR1 and CDR2: MNHNY, SVGAGI (reference sequence). The CDR3 protein is CASSTGGFSTGELFF. Here the CDR3 DNA reads TGTGCCAGCAGTACTGGGGGTTTTAGCACCGGGGAGCTGTTTTTT.

The genes are TRBV20-1 and TRBJ1-5; D is unresolved. Between the trimmed V and J ends, which lost 0 bases and 6 bases, there was a span of 6 bases. In germline, CDR1 is DFQATT, CDR2 SNEGSKA (reference sequence). There are 12 residues in the CDR3. The CDR3, as DNA: TGCAGTGCTAGAGATCGTGGTCAGCCCCAGCATTTT. Encoded protein: CSARDRGQPQHF.

A single count supports this clonotype. The chain combines TRBV20-1 with TRBJ2-1, with TRBD2 as a possible D gene (5 bases). The CDR3 sequence is 14 residues long. V dropped 3 bases and J dropped 5 bases, with 14 bases sitting between them. Germline V gives CDR1 DFQATT, CDR2 SNEGSKA (reference sequence). DNA for the CDR3: TGCAGTGCTAGTCGAGGGCGTCCGAACAATGAGCAGTTCTTC. It encodes CSASRGRPNNEQFF.

There are a few counts of this clonotype. V is TRBV7-2 and J is TRBJ2-7; D remains ambiguous. Trimming cost V 1 base and J 3 bases, with 13 bases left between them. Looked up from germline, CDR1 is SGHTA and CDR2 is FQGNSA. The CDR3 sequence is 15 residues long. DNA for the CDR3: TGTGCCAGCAGCTTAGATGGCCAGTTCGACTACGAGCAGTACTTC. Translation gives CASSLDGQFDYEQYF.

Only a few counts were recorded for this clonotype. The chain recombines TRBV12-3 or TRBV12-4 with TRBJ1-1, with no clear D. This CDR3 has 12 residues. V was pared by 7 bases and J by 5 bases, with 11 bases between. The CDR3 loop is CASNTPTTEAFF. CDR3 nucleotides: TGTGCCAGCAATACCCCGACGACTGAAGCTTTCTTT.

This clonotype has only a few counts. V and J are TRBV11-2 and TRBJ2-3; 7 positions match TRBD1. Per the germline V gene, CDR1 is SGHAT and CDR2 is FQNNGV. The J segment lost 5 bases and the V segment lost 1 base, leaving 6 bases of the junction unmatched. The CDR3 is 15 amino acids. DNA of the CDR3: TGTGCCAGCAGCTTAGGAAAGTCAGGGGGAGATACGCAGTATTTT. It codes for CASSLGKSGGDTQYF.

The CDR3 coding sequence is TGTGCCGGCGCTCTGAAGGGGCGGGAAGATACGCAGTATTTT. As protein: CAGALKGREDTQYF. V is TRBV12-3 or TRBV12-4 and J is TRBJ2-3, with D possibly TRBD2 on 6 matching bases. Trimming removed 11 bases from V and 5 bases from J, with 20 bases in between. The CDR3 length is 14 residues.

The chain employs TRBV6-2 or TRBV6-3 and TRBJ1-2; D possibly corresponds to TRBD1 (5 bases). Germline V gives CDR1 MNHEY, CDR2 SVGEGT. The CDR3 has 12 amino acids. V lost 7 bases to trimming and J lost 8 bases, with 14 bases between them. The CDR3 region has the DNA TGTGCCAGCACCTTGGGGGGATTCGGCTACACCTTC. This encodes CASTLGGFGYTF.

This clonotype was recorded many times. The chain uses TRBV19 and TRBJ2-1; D is unclear. The CDR3 covers 12 residues. Germline lookup yields CDR1 LNHDA and CDR2 SQIVND (reference sequence). Trimming left V 4 bases short and J 5 bases short, with 6 bases between. This CDR3 reads CASSTQNNEQFF. CDR3 DNA sequence: TGTGCCAGTAGTACACAGAACAATGAGCAGTTCTTC.

CDR3: CSVFLTGQPQHF. CDR3 in DNA: TGCAGCGTATTCCTAACGGGGCAGCCCCAGCATTTT. This rearrangement joins TRBV29-1 to TRBJ1-5; the D is unclear. Germline V gene lookup returns CDR1 SQVTM and CDR2 ANQGSEA. Between the trimmed V and J ends, which lost 6 bases and 7 bases, there was a span of 13 bases. The CDR3 spans 12 residues.

About this clonotype itself: Mismatch with germline at one junction end may stem from a read error. The chain has TRBV7-7 and TRBJ1-1; the D gene is possibly TRBD1 (5 bases). Germline V lookup: CDR1 SSHAT, CDR2 FNYEAQ (reference sequence). The CDR3 covers 13 residues. The CDR3 reads CASSLAAGTEAFF. CDR3 bases: TGTGCTAGCAGCTTAGCCGCAGGGACTGAAGCTTTCTTT.

V and J are TRBV27 and TRBJ2-3; a possible D gene is TRBD1 (6 bases). This CDR3 region has 14 residues. Trimming took off 3 bases at V and 2 bases at J, with 9 bases between the two ends. Per the germline V gene, CDR1 is MNHEY and CDR2 is SMNVEV (reference sequence). CDR3 DNA: TGTGCCAGCAGTTTCACAGGGACCACAGATACGCAGTATTTT. This gives the protein CASSFTGTTDTQYF.

This clonotype was seen only a few times. The chain joins TRBV7-3 to TRBJ2-1; D ambiguous. CDR3 length: 16 residues. The V gene lost 1 base and the J gene lost 0 bases, with 10 bases spanning the gap. CDR1 SGHTA and CDR2 FQGTGA come from the germline V gene. The CDR3 DNA is TGTGCCAGCAGCTTAAACGTCGGCGACTCCTACAATGAGCAGTTCTTC. Translating gives CASSLNVGDSYNEQFF.

The chain carries TRBV4-1 and TRBJ2-4; D is unclear. Germline V gives CDR1 MGHRA, CDR2 YSYEKL. V was cut by 1 base and J by 0 bases, with 16 bases left in between. CDR3 length: 18 residues. The CDR3 coding sequence is TGCGCCAGCAGCCAAGTATTTAAGGGCAGCCTAGCCAAAAACATTCAGTACTTC. Translated, it gives CASSQVFKGSLAKNIQYF.

This clonotype occurred a few times. The CDR3 coding sequence is TGTGCCAGCAACCTGGGACAGTTGGTAGGTGAGCAGTTCTTC. This encodes CASNLGQLVGEQFF. The chain recombines TRBV12-3 or TRBV12-4 with TRBJ2-1; 7 bases map to TRBD1. The V gene end was trimmed by 7 bases and the J gene end by 9 bases; junction bases not matched to a gene: 12. CDR3 length: 14 amino acids.

This clonotype was seen a handful of times. The chain is built from TRBV5-6 and TRBJ1-2; 8 bases map to TRBD1. Germline values: CDR1 SGHDT, CDR2 YYEEEE. Trimming removed 3 bases from V and 5 bases from J; junction bases left unmatched: 18. The CDR3 spans 18 residues. Here the CDR3 reads CASSWGQENGDMGYGYTF. The CDR3 DNA follows: TGTGCCAGCAGCTGGGGACAGGAGAATGGAGATATGGGATATGGCTACACCTTC.

This clonotype was counted between two and nine times. This chain connects TRBV6-2 or TRBV6-3 to TRBJ1-2; D is uncertain. Germline V gene lookup returns CDR1 MNHEY and CDR2 SVGEGT. The CDR3 sequence is 11 residues long. V was cut by 5 bases and J by 8 bases, with 9 bases left in between. The CDR3 is CASSAFKGYTF. The CDR3 DNA reads TGTGCCAGCAGTGCCTTTAAAGGCTACACCTTC.

This clonotype is a singleton in its sample. The chain employs TRBV29-1 and TRBJ2-5; D gene unclear. The DNA end is more similar to TRBJ2-7, so the J call may be wrong. Germline CDR1 reads SQVTM; CDR2 reads ANQGSEA. The CDR3 consists of 11 residues. The CDR3 protein is CSVEEGNEQYF. The CDR3 DNA follows: TGCAGCGTTGAAGAGGGGAACGAGCAGTACTTC.

The chain has TRBV4-1 and TRBJ2-5, with a tentative D call TRBD1 (5 bases). The J call is in doubt because the DNA end fits TRBJ2-7 better. Germline CDR1 reads MGHRA; CDR2 reads YSYEKL. This CDR3 has 13 residues. DNA of the CDR3: TGCGCCAGCAGCAACGCAGGGTCCTACGAGCAGTACTTC. It codes for CASSNAGSYEQYF.

V gene TRBV5-1 combines with J gene TRBJ2-4, with a possible D match to TRBD2 (6 bases). With the DNA end fitting TRBJ2-7 better, the J assignment may be wrong. This CDR3 has 14 amino acids. Germline V gene lookup returns CDR1 SGHRS and CDR2 YFSETQ. The CDR3 sequence: CASSWGVGDFEQYF. For the CDR3, the DNA is TGCGCCAGCAGCTGGGGGGTAGGGGACTTCGAGCAGTACTTC.

In this sample, this clonotype turned up a few times. This chain joins TRBV4-2 and TRBJ2-1, with TRBD2 as a possible D gene (5 bases). The V end lost 1 base, the J end lost 12 bases, and 25 bases lay between the germline ends. Germline assignment: CDR1 LGHNA and CDR2 YNFKEQ. The CDR3 is made up of 17 amino acids. The CDR3 spells CASSQGVYRVIAEGQFF. DNA of the CDR3: TGTGCCAGCAGCCAAGGGGTATATAGGGTAATCGCTGAGGGGCAGTTCTTC.

The rearrangement links TRBV6-6 to TRBJ1-1; the D is unclear. Deletions cut 8 bases from V and 5 bases from J, with 6 bases between. Germline lookup yields CDR1 MNHNY and CDR2 SVGAGI (reference sequence). The CDR3 is 10 residues long. In DNA, the CDR3 is TGTGCCAGCGGGCTGACTGAAGCTTTCTTT. Amino acids: CASGLTEAFF.

Only a few counts were recorded for this clonotype. V and J are TRBV11-3 and TRBJ2-1; D unclear. This CDR3 spans 15 amino acids. Per the germline V gene, CDR1 is SGHNT and CDR2 is YENEEA. Between the trimmed V and J ends, which lost 2 bases and 3 bases, there was a span of 11 bases. CDR3 nucleotides: TGTGCCAGCAGCTTAACTGGAGTGAGCTACAATGAGCAGTTCTTC. This encodes CASSLTGVSYNEQFF.

This clonotype was found a few times. V usage is TRBV5-5 and J usage is TRBJ2-7; D is unresolved. CDR3 length: 15 amino acids. Trimming cost V 1 base and J 7 bases, with 18 bases left between them. CDR1 and CDR2 (germline): SGHKS, YYEKEE (reference sequence). The CDR3 loop reads CASSLLGISIWEQYF. In DNA, the CDR3 is TGTGCCAGCAGCTTGCTAGGAATTTCGATCTGGGAGCAGTACTTC.